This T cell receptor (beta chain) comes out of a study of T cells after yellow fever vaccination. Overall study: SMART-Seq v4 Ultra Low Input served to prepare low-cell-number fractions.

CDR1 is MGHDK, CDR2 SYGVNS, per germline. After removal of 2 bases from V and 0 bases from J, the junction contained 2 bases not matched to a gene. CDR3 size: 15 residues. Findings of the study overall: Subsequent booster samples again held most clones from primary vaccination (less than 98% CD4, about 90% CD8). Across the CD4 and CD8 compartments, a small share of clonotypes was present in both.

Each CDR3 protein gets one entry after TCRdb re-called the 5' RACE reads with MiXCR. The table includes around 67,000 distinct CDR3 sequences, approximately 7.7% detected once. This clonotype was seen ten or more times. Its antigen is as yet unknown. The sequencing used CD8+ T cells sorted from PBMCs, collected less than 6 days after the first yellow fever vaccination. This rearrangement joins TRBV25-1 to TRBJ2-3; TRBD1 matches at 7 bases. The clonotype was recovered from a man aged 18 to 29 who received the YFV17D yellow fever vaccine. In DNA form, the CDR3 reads TGTGCCAGCAGTGAAAAGGACAGGAGCACAGATACGCAGTATTTT. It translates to CASSEKDRSTDTQYF.